This TCR beta chain came from a study of T cell responses to AZD1222 COVID-19 vaccine. Findings and limits, study-wide: Possibly, clonal diversity was underestimated; donors were largely white British and included more females.

As concerns this clone: Its antigen is currently unknown.

Repertoires were generated with immunoSEQ multiplex PCR, while TCRdb's copy carries only in-frame clones and drops some. The table shows about 110,000 clones, with roughly 93% occurring only once. The CDR3 contains 13 residues. The V and J ends lost 2 bases and 5 bases respectively, with 7 bases between them. Germline-derived CDR1 and CDR2 are SGHRS and YFSETQ. The sequenced sample was peripheral blood, obtained 28 days after the second AZD1222 dose. The rearrangement uses TRBV5-1 and TRBJ2-2, with D unclear. This receptor was obtained from an adult who received the AZD1222 COVID-19 vaccine. The CDR3 is CASSFGATGELFF. CDR3 in DNA: TGCGCCAGCAGCTTTGGAGCAACCGGGGAGCTGTTTTTT.